This T cell receptor beta chain was profiled in a study of cytomegalovirus exposure and HLA in healthy donors. Trimming left V 4 bases short and J 8 bases short, with 11 bases between. Germline CDR1 SQVTM, CDR2 ANQGSEA. The CDR3 covers 11 residues. Repertoires were generated with immunoSEQ multiplex PCR, while TCRdb's copy carries only in-frame clones and drops some. Among about 130,000 clones listed, 85% to 90% were seen once. There are a few counts of this clone. The sequenced sample was PBMCs. The chain carries TRBV29-1 and TRBJ1-1, with D possibly TRBD1 on 5 matching bases. This receptor was identified in a woman between 18 and 29 years old in good health and CMV-seronegative. The CDR3 protein is CSVASEGEAFF. DNA of the CDR3: TGCAGCGTTGCCTCGGAGGGGGAAGCTTTCTTT.